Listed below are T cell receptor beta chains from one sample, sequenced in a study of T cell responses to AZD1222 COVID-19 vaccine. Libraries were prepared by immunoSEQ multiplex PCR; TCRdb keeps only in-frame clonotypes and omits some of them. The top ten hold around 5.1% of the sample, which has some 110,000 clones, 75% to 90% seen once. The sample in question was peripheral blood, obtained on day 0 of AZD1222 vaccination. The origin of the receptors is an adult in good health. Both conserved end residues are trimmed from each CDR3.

ASGKGATNSPLH	TRBV12-5	TRBJ1-6
ASSRDRGNADTQY	TRBV4-2	TRBJ2-3
ATSRQQGNQPQH	TRBV15	TRBJ1-5
ASSLIVLNTEAF	TRBV5-6	TRBJ1-1
ASSLDRWVRWDGYT	TRBV11-2	TRBJ1-2
ASSPPWEPQH	TRBV5-4	TRBJ1-5
ASSLDAKETQY	TRBV5-6	TRBJ2-5
SVSGSRYTGELF	TRBV29-1	TRBJ2-2
ASSSWDRVGYNEQF	TRBV7-3	TRBJ2-1
ASSFQGASGYEQY	TRBV28	TRBJ2-7
ASSYSASFGYT	TRBV6-5	TRBJ1-2
ASTPTGTSGNTIY	TRBV11-2	TRBJ1-3
ASSQVTGAYNQPQH	TRBV4-3	TRBJ1-5
ASSLDRVKPQH	TRBV11-2	TRBJ1-5
ASSTRTSETQY	TRBV19	TRBJ2-5
ASSPKGTGETQY	TRBV18	TRBJ2-5
ASRTGTWEEKLF	TRBV7-2	TRBJ1-4
ASSLAGFYGYT	TRBV5-6	TRBJ1-2
ASNFVYGSNTGELF	TRBV7-9	TRBJ2-2
ASSLEGRGYGYT	TRBV7-9	TRBJ1-2
ASSWTAGANTGELF	TRBV11-2	TRBJ2-2
ASSPPGTSAQETQY	TRBV18	TRBJ2-5
ASSLAVAGRTGELF	TRBV5-1	TRBJ2-2
ASSLAPAGAAEQF	TRBV5-1	TRBJ2-1
AISEGVLGQPQH	TRBV10-3	TRBJ1-5
ASSRGLAGGRRRGETQY	TRBV7-9	TRBJ2-5
ASSALTGVGYNEQF	TRBV5-1	TRBJ2-1
ASSSQPPESPLH	TRBV3-1/TRBV3-2	TRBJ1-6
SASPLASGSYEQY	TRBV20-1	TRBJ2-7
ASSDRGTGQETQY	TRBV6-1	TRBJ2-5
ASSWKAGAVTGELF	TRBV5-6	TRBJ2-2
ASSTIFMNTEAF	TRBV28	TRBJ1-1
AGGGEGPYNEQF	TRBV2	TRBJ2-1
ASSQQGTEAF	TRBV3-1/TRBV3-2	TRBJ1-1
ASRNFPNQPQH	TRBV2	TRBJ1-5
ASTQDRASYNEQF	TRBV19	TRBJ2-1
ASTPGGWTDTQY	TRBV6-5	TRBJ2-3
ASSPDHGNTEAF	TRBV19	TRBJ1-1
ASSLDIGRVDTEAF	TRBV5-5	TRBJ1-1
ASSPPTSGFSYEQY	TRBV11-2	TRBJ2-7
ASSFRWARDFYGYT	TRBV28	TRBJ1-2
ASSPFSQGLFDYGYT	TRBV5-4	TRBJ1-2
ASSMLQRSYNEQF	TRBV19	TRBJ2-1
ASSIREDQPQH	TRBV19	TRBJ1-5